A selection of T cell receptor beta chains follows, all from one sample in a study of blood T cell repertoires in COVID-19. The protocol was immunoSEQ multiplex PCR, while the TCRdb copy is restricted to in-frame clones and leaves out a portion. The top ten clones hold around 5.2% of a sample with around 200,000 clones, about 85% of them seen once. Sequenced sample: peripheral blood. The receptors originated from a woman over 75 with acute or convalescent COVID-19. Both conserved end residues are part of each CDR3. Each record gives: J gene, D gene, V gene, CDR3 DNA, CDR3 protein. D genes are given only for firm matches.

J gene: TRBJ1-5
D gene: TRBD1
V gene: TRBV10-3
CDR3 DNA: TGTGCCATCAGTTTAGGACAGGGCAATCAGCCCCAGCATTTT
CDR3 protein: CAISLGQGNQPQHF

J gene: TRBJ2-1
D gene: TRBD2
V gene: TRBV6-1
CDR3 DNA: TGTGCCAGCAGTGGGGGGGGAGGGAGCCGCCACAATGAGCAGTTCTTC
CDR3 protein: CASSGGGGSRHNEQFF

J gene: TRBJ1-2
D gene: TRBD1
V gene: TRBV7-9
CDR3 DNA: TGTGCCAGCAGCTTAACTAGACAGGGCCGAGATGGCTACACCTTC
CDR3 protein: CASSLTRQGRDGYTF

J gene: TRBJ1-2
D gene: TRBD1
V gene: TRBV6-1
CDR3 DNA: TGTGCCAGCAGTGCAACCGGGACAGGGATTAACTATGGCTACACCTTC
CDR3 protein: CASSATGTGINYGYTF

J gene: TRBJ2-7
D gene: -
V gene: TRBV5-6
CDR3 DNA: TGTGCCAGCAGCCTACAGGGGCAGTACTTC
CDR3 protein: CASSLQGQYF

J gene: TRBJ1-2
D gene: -
V gene: TRBV6-2/TRBV6-3
CDR3 DNA: TGTGCCAGCAGTTACACCCAAGGCGGTTGGGGCTACACCTTC
CDR3 protein: CASSYTQGGWGYTF

J gene: TRBJ1-3
D gene: -
V gene: TRBV19
CDR3 DNA: TGTGCCAGTAGTATACGGCGAGGGCCTGGAAACACCATATATTTT
CDR3 protein: CASSIRRGPGNTIYF

J gene: TRBJ2-7
D gene: -
V gene: TRBV6-6
CDR3 DNA: TGTGCCAGCAGTCGGCAAGGGGGTGGCCACTACGAGCAGTACTTC
CDR3 protein: CASSRQGGGHYEQYF

J gene: TRBJ1-3
D gene: -
V gene: TRBV7-9
CDR3 DNA: TGTGCCAGCAGCTTCCCGCCCAGGACGGGCGGGGACACCATATATTTT
CDR3 protein: CASSFPPRTGGDTIYF

J gene: TRBJ2-3
D gene: -
V gene: TRBV5-1
CDR3 DNA: TGCGCCAGCACTACCGGACAGATCAGCACAGATACGCAGTATTTT
CDR3 protein: CASTTGQISTDTQYF

J gene: TRBJ1-2
D gene: -
V gene: TRBV25-1
CDR3 DNA: TGTGCCAGCAGGAAAGACCCAGCTCTAGGCGGCTATGGCTACACCTTC
CDR3 protein: CASRKDPALGGYGYTF

J gene: TRBJ2-1
D gene: TRBD2
V gene: TRBV7-6
CDR3 DNA: TGTGCCAGCAGCTTAGGGCGGGAGTTTGAGCAGTTCTTC
CDR3 protein: CASSLGREFEQFF

J gene: TRBJ2-2
D gene: -
V gene: TRBV4-3
CDR3 DNA: TGCGCCAGCAGCCAAGGGGGGCCAATACCCCGGGAGCTGTTTTTT
CDR3 protein: CASSQGGPIPRELFF

J gene: TRBJ1-2
D gene: -
V gene: TRBV7-3
CDR3 DNA: TGTGCCAGCAGCTTAATGTCCGTACCCGGGGGCTACACCTTC
CDR3 protein: CASSLMSVPGGYTF